This T cell receptor beta chain was profiled in a study of cytomegalovirus exposure and HLA in healthy donors. The length of the CDR3 is 15 residues. Per germline, CDR1 SQVTM and CDR2 ANQGSEA. V lost 4 bases and J lost 1, with 16 bases in between. With 60 Vbeta and 13 Jbeta primers, the PCR was carried out. The method was immunoSEQ multiplex PCR; TCRdb's version includes in-frame clones alone and lacks a portion of them. Its table lists approximately 120,000 clones. The sequencing input was PBMCs. The genes are TRBV29-1 and TRBJ1-1; possibly TRBD1 for D (5 bases). This receptor was taken from a man in his late teens or twenties in good health and CMV-seronegative. The DNA for the CDR3 is TGCAGCGTTGTTTTTTGGGGCAGGGAGAACACTGAAGCTTTCTTT. Protein: CSVVFWGRENTEAFF. Filled out from reference TRBV29-1 and TRBJ1-1, the complete variable domain reads SAVISQKPSRDICQRGTSLTIQCQVDSQVTMMFWYRQQPGQSLTLIATANQGSEATYESGFVIDKFPISRPNLTFSTLTVSNMSPEDSSIYLCSVVFWGRENTEAFFGQGTRLTVV.